This is a list of T cell receptor beta chains from one sample in a study of PD-1 blockade in classical Hodgkin lymphoma. The protocol was immunoSEQ multiplex PCR, while the TCRdb copy is restricted to in-frame clones and leaves out a portion. The sample holds fewer than 95,000 clones, 75% to 85% seen once. The source was peripheral blood mononuclear cells (PBMCs), collected before the fourth cycle of nivolumab. The receptor set was obtained from a human donor with classical Hodgkin lymphoma. CDR3s include the opening cysteine and the closing phenylalanine or tryptophan. D genes are given only for firm matches. The size entry is marked missing in some rows and otherwise reads once, few, many or a size class.

j_call v_call d_call clone_size cdr3_nt cdr3_aa
TRBJ1-2 TRBV5-5 TRBD1 - TGTGCCAGCAGCTTGAGGACAGGGGCCTATGGCTACACCTTC CASSLRTGAYGYTF
TRBJ1-1 TRBV27 - few TGTGCCAGCAGAGGACAGCTCAACACTGAAGCTTTCTTT CASRGQLNTEAFF
TRBJ1-1 TRBV5-1 - - TGCGCCAGCAGCAAACCTGGGAACACTGAAGCTTTCTTT CASSKPGNTEAFF
TRBJ1-4 TRBV10-3 - - TGTGCCATCAGTGAGTCGGGGTCAAAACTGTTTTTT CAISESGSKLFF
TRBJ2-7 TRBV18 - - TGTGCCAGCTCACCCCCTAGGGACTTCTCCCCGCAGTACTTC CASSPPRDFSPQYF
TRBJ1-1 TRBV7-9 - - TGTGCCAGCAGCCTACAGGGAGGCACTGAAGCTTTCTTT CASSLQGGTEAFF
TRBJ1-2 TRBV14 TRBD1 - TGTGCCAGCAGCTCCGACAGGGGATATGGCTACACCTTC CASSSDRGYGYTF
TRBJ1-4 TRBV5-4 - - TGTGCCAGCAGCGACGGGCGGGCTAATGAAAAACTGTTTTTT CASSDGRANEKLFF
TRBJ2-5 TRBV25-1 TRBD1 - TGTGCCAGCAGGCAATCCGGGACAGGGGGATGGAAGACCCAGTACTTC CASRQSGTGGWKTQYF
TRBJ2-7 TRBV7-9 - - TGTGCCAGCAGCCCAGGTAGCGGTGATCCCTCCTACGAGCAGTACTTC CASSPGSGDPSYEQYF
TRBJ2-7 TRBV5-6 - few TGTGCCAGCAGCTTGGTGGGCGGGGGCCACGAGCAGTACTTC CASSLVGGGHEQYF
TRBJ2-3 TRBV9 - - TGTGCCAGCACGTCCGCAACAGATACGCAGTATTTT CASTSATDTQYF
TRBJ2-7 TRBV11-2 - - TGTGCCAGCAGCTTACTTGGGATCTCCTACGAGCAGTACTTC CASSLLGISYEQYF
TRBJ2-3 TRBV28 - - TGTGCCAGCAGTCGCAGCACAGATACGCAGTATTTT CASSRSTDTQYF
TRBJ2-3 TRBV5-1 TRBD1 - TGCGCCAGCAGCTTCGGACAGGCCACAGATACGCAGTATTTT CASSFGQATDTQYF
TRBJ1-1 TRBV2 TRBD1 - TGTGCCAGCAGTGAGTTCCCAGGGGGCAACACTGAAGCTTTCTTT CASSEFPGGNTEAFF
TRBJ2-2 TRBV19 - - TGTGCCAGTAGTATGGGCGGAAGGGACCCCGGGGAGCTGTTTTTT CASSMGGRDPGELFF
TRBJ1-3 TRBV6-1 - - TGTGCCAGCAGTGACGGGGGGACTGGAAACACCATATATTTT CASSDGGTGNTIYF
TRBJ2-1 TRBV6-5 TRBD1 - TGTGCCAGCAGAAATTTCCAGGGGGCGTACAATGAGCAGTTCTTC CASRNFQGAYNEQFF
TRBJ2-7 TRBV19 TRBD1 - TGTGCCAGTAGTATAGGGGCGGGACAGGGGGTCGACGAGCAGTACTTC CASSIGAGQGVDEQYF
TRBJ2-3 TRBV10-3 TRBD2 - TGTGCCATCAAAAGAACTAGCGGTAGCACAGATACGCAGTATTTT CAIKRTSGSTDTQYF
TRBJ2-1 TRBV11-2 TRBD2 - TGTGCCAGCAGCTTACGTCGCGGGGGGAGCTCCTACAATGAGCAGTTCTTC CASSLRRGGSSYNEQFF